These 12 T cell receptor beta chains were all obtained from the same sample, sequenced in a study of Ad26.COV2.S vaccination and SARS-CoV-2 variants. Produced via immunoSEQ multiplex PCR; TCRdb's table is partial and in-frame only. The sample gives around 320,000 clones, 85% of which show up once; around 2% is in the top ten. Regarding treatment: some 20 received Ad26.COV2.S at low or high dose, single or two shots; a few received placebo; per-sample allocation not given. The study sampled participants on day 63 after the first vaccine or placebo injection. The source material was peripheral blood, sampled in a trial of Ad26.COV2.S vaccine versus placebo. The receptors shown here come from a person between 18 and 65 years old who received the Ad26.COV2.S COVID-19 vaccine or a placebo.

This clone was observed once. The genes are TRBV7-8 and TRBJ2-7; no clear D gene. Germline V gene sequence: CDR1 SGHVS, CDR2 FQNEAQ. The CDR3 sequence is 12 residues long. V lost 5 bases and J lost 2, with 7 bases in between. As DNA, the CDR3 is TGTGCCAGCAGCCAAGACCCCTACGAGCAGTACTTC. Translated, it gives CASSQDPYEQYF.

This clone has a handful of counts. V and J are TRBV7-9 and TRBJ2-1; TRBD1 might be the D (7 bases). The CDR3 totals 13 residues. The V end lost 5 bases, the J end lost 6 bases, and 11 bases lay between the germline ends. Germline CDR1 reads SEHNR; CDR2 reads FQNEAQ (reference sequence). The CDR3 sequence: CASSVQGGNEQFF. In DNA form, the CDR3 reads TGTGCCAGCAGCGTGCAGGGGGGCAATGAGCAGTTCTTC.

The genes are TRBV14 and TRBJ1-2; no clear D. V lost 4 bases to trimming and J lost 6 bases, with 18 bases between them. CDR1 and CDR2 from the germline V gene are SGHDN and FVKESK. The CDR3 contains 15 residues. The CDR3 sequence is CASSLSGLLGNGYTF. CDR3 DNA sequence: TGTGCCAGCAGCCTTTCCGGACTTCTTGGAAATGGCTACACCTTC.

The chain recombines TRBV20-1 with TRBJ2-3, with D possibly being TRBD2 (6 bases). Trimming cost V 3 bases and J 0 bases, with 10 bases left between them. The CDR3 length is 14 residues. Germline V gene data show CDR1 as DFQATT and CDR2 as SNEGSKA (reference sequence). This CDR3 is CSASRTTSTDTQYF. CDR3 sequence (DNA): TGCAGTGCTAGTCGGACTACTAGCACAGATACGCAGTATTTT.

This chain connects TRBV3-1 (or the pseudogene TRBV3-2) to TRBJ2-6, with D uncertain. Germline V gives CDR1 LGHDT, CDR2 YNNKEL (reference sequence). Trimming took 1 base from V and 3 from J, leaving 1 base between them. CDR3 length: 13 residues. The CDR3 nucleotides read TGTGCCAGCAGCCAAGGTGGGGCCAACGTCCTGACTTTC. Amino acid sequence: CASSQGGANVLTF.

The V and J genes are TRBV19 and TRBJ1-1; 11 positions agree with TRBD1. The CDR3 totals 13 residues. V lost 6 bases, J lost 8 bases, and 5 bases stayed unmatched. Germline CDR1 reads LNHDA; CDR2 reads SQIVND (reference sequence). CDR3 nucleotides: TGTGCCAGTAGGGGACAGGGGGAGGCGGAAGCTTTCTTT. Residues: CASRGQGEAEAFF.

J is TRBJ2-5 and V is TRBV6-5; D perhaps matches TRBD2 (6 bases). This CDR3 spans 16 amino acids. From germline, CDR1 is MNHEY and CDR2 SVGAGI. With 4 bases removed from V and 5 bases from J, the gap between germline ends came to 20 bases. The CDR3, as DNA: TGTGCCAGCAGTTCCAACCTTGGGCGGGGCGGGGAGACCCAGTACTTC. Translated, it gives CASSSNLGRGGETQYF.

This clone was detected a few times. V usage is TRBV3-1 (or the pseudogene TRBV3-2) and J usage is TRBJ1-6; D remains ambiguous. CDR3 length: 11 amino acids. The V and J ends lost 0 bases and 9 bases respectively, with 0 bases between them. The germline CDR1 and CDR2 sequences are LGHDT and YNNKEL (reference sequence). In DNA, the CDR3 is TGTGCCAGCAGCCAAGATTCACCCCTCCACTTT. This translates into CASSQDSPLHF.

In its sample, this clone was seen once. The chain uses TRBV11-2 and TRBJ2-5; possible D gene TRBD1, 5 bases. Trimming removed 6 bases at V and 5 bases at J, with 16 bases between. CDR3 size: 14 residues. Germline CDR1 is SGHAT and CDR2 is FQNNGV. The CDR3 bases are TGTGCCAGCAGTAGGACACTCCTGGGGGAGACCCAGTACTTC. Translation: CASSRTLLGETQYF.

The chain employs TRBV4-2 and TRBJ1-2, with D perhaps matching TRBD1 (6 bases). Germline CDR1 LGHNA, CDR2 YNFKEQ. This CDR3 has 16 amino acids. The germline V and J ends were trimmed by 1 base and 7 bases, with 19 bases remaining between them. CDR3 DNA: TGTGCCAGCAGCCAAGCCTCACAGGGCGGCGGACCTGGCTACACCTTC. The encoded protein is CASSQASQGGGPGYTF.

Turning to this clone: Other nucleotide sequences from this sample produce the same CDR3. The chain links TRBV12-3 or TRBV12-4 to TRBJ1-1, with TRBD1 as a possible D gene (5 bases). The CDR3 loop spans 13 amino acids. Trimming removed 6 bases at V and 4 bases at J, with 12 bases between. DNA for the CDR3: TGTGCCAGCAGCCGCGGGGGGGGCACTGAAGCTTTCTTT. Its protein is CASSRGGGTEAFF.

The V and J genes are TRBV7-9 and TRBJ2-3; D tentatively fits TRBD1 or TRBD2 (5 bases each). The V end was cut by 5 bases, the J end by 10 bases, with 13 bases between. The CDR3 length is 12 residues. In germline, CDR1 is SEHNR, CDR2 FQNEAQ (reference sequence). CDR3 DNA sequence: TGTGCCAGCAGCGGAGGCAGGGACGCGCAGTATTTT. This encodes CASSGGRDAQYF. Filled out from reference TRBV7-9 and TRBJ2-3, the complete variable domain reads DTGVSQNPRHKITKRGQNVTFRCDPISEHNRLYWYRQTLGQGPEFLTYFQNEAQLEKSRLLSDRFSAERPKGSFSTLEIQRTEQGDSAMYLCASSGGRDAQYFGPGTRLTVL.